This TCR beta chain was observed in a study of blood T cell repertoires in COVID-19. Across the study: Italy, Spain and the United States were the sources of the convalescent and acute COVID-19 samples.

The V end lost 4 bases, the J end lost 0 bases, and 7 bases lay between the germline ends. CDR3 length equals 12 residues. The germline V gene encodes CDR1 SQVTM and CDR2 ANQGSEA. In the study's own analysis: Estimates of nucleated cell counts were drawn from the amplification of reference gene primers. Clones were sequenced by immunoSEQ multiplex PCR, and TCRdb holds only the in-frame ones, with some missing. The DNA gave D and trimming, while V, J and clone size come from that table. The data contain some 200,000 clones, over 70% of them seen just once; the ten biggest clones take up about 7.2%. The receptor was derived from a woman aged 70-85 years with acute or convalescent COVID-19. Input material: peripheral blood. V is TRBV29-1 and J is TRBJ2-7, with a weak D call TRBD1 (5 bases). CDR3 DNA: TGCAGCGTTGCGGACAACTCCTACGAGCAGTACTTC. It translates to CSVADNSYEQYF.